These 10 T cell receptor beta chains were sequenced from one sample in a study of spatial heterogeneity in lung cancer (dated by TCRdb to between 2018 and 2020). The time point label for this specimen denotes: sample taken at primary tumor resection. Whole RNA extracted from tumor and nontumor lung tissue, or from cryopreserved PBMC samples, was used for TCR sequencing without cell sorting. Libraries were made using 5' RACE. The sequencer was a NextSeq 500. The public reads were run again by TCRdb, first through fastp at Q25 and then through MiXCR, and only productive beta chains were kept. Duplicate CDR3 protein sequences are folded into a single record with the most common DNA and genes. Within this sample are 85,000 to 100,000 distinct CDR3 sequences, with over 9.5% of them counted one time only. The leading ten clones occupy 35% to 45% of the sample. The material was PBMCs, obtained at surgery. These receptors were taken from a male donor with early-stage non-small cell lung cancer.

DNA for the CDR3: TGTGCTTCGGACAGGGGGCGGTCCATGAACACTGAAGCTTTCTTT. This translates into CASDRGRSMNTEAFF. V gene TRBV12-3 or TRBV12-4 combines with J gene TRBJ1-1, with 11 bases lining up with TRBD1. The CDR3 sequence is 15 residues long.

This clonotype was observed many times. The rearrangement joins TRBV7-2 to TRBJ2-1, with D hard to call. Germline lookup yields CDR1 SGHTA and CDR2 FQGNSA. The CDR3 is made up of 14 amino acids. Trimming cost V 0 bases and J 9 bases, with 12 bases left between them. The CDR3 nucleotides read TGTGCCAGCAGCTTAGCGCTAATCGTTGGTGAGCAGTTCTTC. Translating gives CASSLALIVGEQFF.

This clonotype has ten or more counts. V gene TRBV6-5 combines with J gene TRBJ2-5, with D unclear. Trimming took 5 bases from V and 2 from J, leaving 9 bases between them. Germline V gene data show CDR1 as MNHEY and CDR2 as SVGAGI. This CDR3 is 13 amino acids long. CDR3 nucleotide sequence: TGTGCCAGCAGTACTCAGCATCAAGAGACCCAGTACTTC. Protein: CASSTQHQETQYF.

The CDR3 bases are TGTGCCAGCAGAAGGGAGGTCGAGCAGTACTTC. Translated, it gives CASRREVEQYF. V usage is TRBV11-2 and J usage is TRBJ2-7, with a tentative D call TRBD2 (6 bases). Trimming shortened V by 6 bases and J by 6 bases, and 9 bases separated the two germline ends. Looked up from germline, CDR1 is SGHAT and CDR2 is FQNNGV. CDR3 length equals 11 residues.

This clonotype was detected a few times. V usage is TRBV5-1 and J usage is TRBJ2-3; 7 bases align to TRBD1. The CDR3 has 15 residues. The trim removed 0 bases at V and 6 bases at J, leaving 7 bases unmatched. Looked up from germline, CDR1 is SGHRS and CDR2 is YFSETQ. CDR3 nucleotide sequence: TGCGCCAGCAGCTTGGGGGACAGACAACAGGATACGCAGTATTTT. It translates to CASSLGDRQQDTQYF.

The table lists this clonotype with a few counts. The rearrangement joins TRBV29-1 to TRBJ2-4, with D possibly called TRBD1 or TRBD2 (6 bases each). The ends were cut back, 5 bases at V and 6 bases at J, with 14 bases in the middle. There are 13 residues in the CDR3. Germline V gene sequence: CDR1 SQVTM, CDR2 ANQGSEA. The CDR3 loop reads CSVSGRGGNIQYF. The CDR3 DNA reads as TGCAGCGTTTCTGGCAGGGGAGGAAACATTCAGTACTTC.

The CDR3 loop reads CASSSGQGFHYGYTF. DNA for the CDR3: TGTGCCAGCAGCTCAGGACAGGGGTTTCACTATGGCTACACCTTC. V is TRBV28 and J is TRBJ1-2; 9 nucleotides line up with TRBD1. CDR3 length: 15 residues. Germline loops: CDR1 MDHEN, CDR2 SYDVKM. V was pared by 6 bases and J by 3 bases, with 8 bases of the junction left unmatched.

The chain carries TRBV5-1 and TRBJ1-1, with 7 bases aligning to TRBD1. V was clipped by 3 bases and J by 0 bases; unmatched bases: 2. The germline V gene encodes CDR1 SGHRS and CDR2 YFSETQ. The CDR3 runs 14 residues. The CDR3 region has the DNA TGCGCCAGCAGCTCGACAGGGATGAACACTGAAGCTTTCTTT. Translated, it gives CASSSTGMNTEAFF.

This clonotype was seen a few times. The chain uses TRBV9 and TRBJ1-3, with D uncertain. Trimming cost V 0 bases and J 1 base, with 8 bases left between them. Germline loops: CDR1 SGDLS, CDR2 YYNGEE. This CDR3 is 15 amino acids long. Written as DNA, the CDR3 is TGTGCCAGCAGCGTAGGGGCAACATCTGGAAACACCATATATTTT. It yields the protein CASSVGATSGNTIYF.

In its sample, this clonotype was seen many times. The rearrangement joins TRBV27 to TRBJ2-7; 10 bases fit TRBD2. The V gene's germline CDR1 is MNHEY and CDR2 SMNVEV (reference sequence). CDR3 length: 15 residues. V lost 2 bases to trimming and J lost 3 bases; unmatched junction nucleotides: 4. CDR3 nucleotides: TGTGCCAGCAGTTTACTTCCTAGCGGGAGCTACGAGCAGTACTTC. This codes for CASSLLPSGSYEQYF.